One sample yielded the 19 T cell receptor beta chains listed below, sequenced in a study of cytomegalovirus exposure and HLA in healthy donors. PCR was performed using 60 Vbeta and 13 Jbeta primers. Using immunoSEQ multiplex PCR, the repertoire was profiled, and TCRdb retains in-frame clones only, with some absent. This table holds about 170,000 clones, over 60% found once. The sample consisted of PBMCs. The origin of the receptors is a woman aged 45-65 years in good health and CMV-seropositive.

The V gene is TRBV2, the J gene TRBJ2-7, with 7 positions matching TRBD1. J lost 1 base, V lost 11 bases, and 8 bases had no gene match. This CDR3 has 13 residues. Germline V gives CDR1 SNHLY, CDR2 FYNNEI. In DNA form, the CDR3 reads TGTGCCCGACAGGGAGACAGTTCCTACGAGCAGTACTTC. As protein: CARQGDSSYEQYF.

The chain employs TRBV28 and TRBJ1-5, with D possibly TRBD1 on 5 matching bases. Looked up from germline, CDR1 is MDHEN and CDR2 is SYDVKM. CDR3 length: 16 amino acids. V shed 5 bases and J shed 2 bases, with 16 bases lying between them. The CDR3 nucleotides are TGTGCCAGCAGTCCCTCCCTACCAGGGCGCAATCAGCCCCAGCATTTT. It yields the protein CASSPSLPGRNQPQHF.

The chain combines TRBV2 with TRBJ2-2, with no clear D. Germline lookup yields CDR1 SNHLY and CDR2 FYNNEI. The V gene lost 1 base and the J gene lost 6 bases, with 6 bases spanning the gap. The CDR3 is made up of 13 amino acids. DNA for the CDR3: TGTGCCAGCAGTGAAGTGTCAGCCGGGGAGCTGTTTTTT. Protein product: CASSEVSAGELFF.

The chain combines TRBV6-4 with TRBJ2-2; 7 nucleotides line up with TRBD1. The ends lost 2 bases at V and 6 bases at J; junction bases unmatched: 6. The V gene's germline CDR1 is MRHNA and CDR2 SNTAGT. The CDR3 consists of 15 residues. The CDR3 loop reads CASSDAGGRAGELFF. The CDR3 bases are TGTGCCAGCAGTGACGCAGGGGGTCGGGCCGGGGAGCTGTTTTTT.

For this clone: The sample carries other DNA sequences with the same CDR3. The chain recombines TRBV5-1 with TRBJ1-4; the D gene is possibly TRBD1 (5 bases). The CDR3 covers 14 residues. V lost 0 bases to trimming and J lost 6 bases, with 9 bases between them. Germline V gene sequence: CDR1 SGHRS, CDR2 YFSETQ. The CDR3 nucleotides are TGCGCCAGCAGCTTGGAAGGAGGGGATGAAAAACTGTTTTTT. It encodes CASSLEGGDEKLFF.

This clone occurred a few times. The chain joins TRBV28 to TRBJ1-1; TRBD1 might be the D (6 bases). Germline loops: CDR1 MDHEN, CDR2 SYDVKM. This CDR3 comprises 15 residues. The V and J ends lost 6 bases and 0 bases respectively, with 14 bases between them. The CDR3 sequence is CASREGGGMNTEAFF. CDR3 coding DNA: TGTGCCAGCAGAGAAGGGGGTGGGATGAACACTGAAGCTTTCTTT.

The chain is built from TRBV29-1 and TRBJ1-2, with D possibly matching TRBD1 (5 bases). The germline CDR1 and CDR2 sequences are SQVTM and ANQGSEA. This CDR3 is 12 amino acids long. The V end was cut by 2 bases, the J end by 6 bases, with 10 bases between. The CDR3 DNA follows: TGCAGCGTTGAAAGGGGTGGGCATGGCTACACCTTC. Protein: CSVERGGHGYTF.

The chain joins TRBV4-1 to TRBJ2-7; TRBD2 might be the D (6 bases). This CDR3 has 13 residues. CDR1 is MGHRA and CDR2 is YSYEKL in the germline V gene. Trimming cost V 6 bases and J 0 bases, with 9 bases left between them. CDR3: CASSSGFSYEQYF. The CDR3 nucleotides are TGCGCCAGCAGTAGCGGTTTCTCCTACGAGCAGTACTTC.

This clone was seen a single time. Other DNA sequences in the sample encode the same CDR3. The chain employs TRBV6-1 and TRBJ1-5; no reliable D call. The CDR3 is 13 amino acids. From germline, CDR1 is MNHNS and CDR2 SASEGT. The V gene lost 2 bases and the J gene lost 5 bases, with 7 bases spanning the gap. The CDR3 region is CASSERGDQPQHF. The CDR3 DNA is TGTGCCAGCAGTGAACGGGGAGATCAGCCCCAGCATTTT.

CDR3: CASSAGTSGDLAKNIQYF. DNA of the CDR3: TGTGCCAGCAGCGCCGGGACTAGCGGTGATTTAGCCAAAAACATTCAGTACTTC. The chain combines TRBV28 with TRBJ2-4; 11 nucleotides align to TRBD2. Germline assignment: CDR1 MDHEN and CDR2 SYDVKM. After removal of 6 bases from V and 0 bases from J, the junction contained 10 bases not matched to a gene. This CDR3 is built from 18 residues.

The chain links TRBV19 to TRBJ2-2; the match to TRBD1 covers 7 bases. The CDR3 loop spans 14 amino acids. Trimming cost V 8 bases and J 0 bases; bases outside gene matches: 3. The germline V gene has CDR1 LNHDA and CDR2 SQIVND (reference sequence). The CDR3 region is CASGGQPNTGELFF. CDR3 DNA: TGTGCCAGTGGGGGACAGCCGAACACCGGGGAGCTGTTTTTT.

The rearrangement links TRBV7-9 to TRBJ1-4; 9 nucleotides line up with TRBD1. Germline V gives CDR1 SEHNR, CDR2 FQNEAQ (reference sequence). The CDR3 extends over 15 amino acids. The J segment lost 4 bases and the V segment lost 7 bases, leaving 7 bases of the junction unmatched. The CDR3 nucleotides read TGTGCCAGCACCGTTTCGGGACAGGGTAATGAAAAACTGTTTTTT. Translated: CASTVSGQGNEKLFF.

DNA for the CDR3: TGCAGCGTCGGGACAGCCTCTGATCAGCCCCAGCATTTT. It is translated as CSVGTASDQPQHF. The chain combines TRBV29-1 with TRBJ1-5; 7 nucleotides align to TRBD1. J was trimmed by 5 bases and V by 6 bases; bases with no gene match: 7. The CDR3 spans 13 residues. Germline lookup yields CDR1 SQVTM and CDR2 ANQGSEA. Filled out from reference TRBV29-1 and TRBJ1-5, the complete variable domain reads SAVISQKPSRDICQRGTSLTIQCQVDSQVTMMFWYRQQPGQSLTLIATANQGSEATYESGFVIDKFPISRPNLTFSTLTVSNMSPEDSSIYLCSVGTASDQPQHFGDGTRLSIL.

This clone has just a few counts. The rearrangement links TRBV18 to TRBJ2-5; D gene uncertain. The V and J ends lost 0 bases and 1 base respectively, with 6 bases between them. The CDR3 contains 14 residues. Germline V CDR1 and CDR2: KGHSH, LQKENI. DNA of the CDR3: TGTGCCAGCTCACCACCTCCAGGCCAAGAGACCCAGTACTTC. This sequence encodes CASSPPPGQETQYF.

V is TRBV27 and J is TRBJ2-7, with a possible D match to TRBD2 (6 bases). Per germline, CDR1 MNHEY and CDR2 SMNVEV (reference sequence). The CDR3 covers 13 residues. V lost 6 bases and J 3 bases, leaving 12 bases between the germline ends. DNA for the CDR3: TGTGCCAGCAGACACCGGGACTTCTACGAGCAGTACTTC. Its protein is CASRHRDFYEQYF.

The V and J genes are TRBV9 and TRBJ2-2; D may be TRBD2 (7 bases). This CDR3 comprises 16 residues. The germline V and J ends were trimmed by 3 bases and 7 bases, with 19 bases remaining between them. Germline assignment: CDR1 SGDLS and CDR2 YYNGEE. CDR3 sequence reads: CASSAGGPKRGGELFF. The DNA for the CDR3 is TGTGCCAGCAGCGCCGGGGGGCCTAAAAGGGGCGGGGAGCTGTTTTTT.

The genes are TRBV7-8 and TRBJ1-1, with D possibly being TRBD1 (5 bases). The germline gives CDR1 SGHVS, CDR2 FQNEAQ. With 2 bases removed from V and 2 bases from J, the gap between germline ends came to 9 bases. The CDR3 sequence is 14 residues long. The CDR3 nucleotides read TGTGCCAGCAGCTTACTTCAGGGCAACACTGAAGCTTTCTTT. It yields the protein CASSLLQGNTEAFF. Full variable domain (remainder filled in from reference TRBV7-8 and TRBJ1-1): GAGVSQSPRYKVAKRGQDVALRCDPISGHVSLFWYQQALGQGPEFLTYFQNEAQLDKSGLPSDRFFAERPEGSVSTLKIQRTQQEDSAVYLCASSLLQGNTEAFFGQGTRLTVV.

The chain is built from TRBV14 and TRBJ1-5; D not certain. This CDR3 contains 16 residues. Germline V gene data show CDR1 as SGHDN and CDR2 as FVKESK. Trimming left V 4 bases short and J 0 bases short, with 13 bases between. The DNA of the CDR3 is TGTGCCAGCAGCCTTTACAGCCCAAATAGCAATCAGCCCCAGCATTTT. Protein sequence: CASSLYSPNSNQPQHF.

The chain uses TRBV7-9 and TRBJ2-3, with D possibly TRBD1 on 5 matching bases. Germline CDR1 is SEHNR and CDR2 is FQNEAQ (reference sequence). The V gene lost 1 base and the J gene lost 2 bases, with 13 bases spanning the gap. The CDR3 contains 16 residues. The CDR3 DNA is TGTGCCAGCAGCTTAGGTCAGGGCCTTTACACAGATACGCAGTATTTT. Protein sequence: CASSLGQGLYTDTQYF.